Presented here are 27 T cell receptor beta chains from one specimen sequenced in a study of identical twins (dated by TCRdb to 2016 to 2017). Libraries were made using 5' RACE. Sequencing used an Illumina HiSeq 2000. TCRdb trimmed public reads at Q25 via fastp, called clones via MiXCR and kept in-frame beta chains. Identical CDR3 proteins give one entry, which carries the most common genes and DNA. For this sample there are about 300,000 distinct CDR3 sequences; roughly an eighth appear just once. Together, the top ten hold more than 6% of the sample. A further study also used this sample, focusing on yellow fever vaccine responses in identical twins.

The sample comprised CD8+ T cells sorted from blood. The origin of the receptors is a woman aged 18-29 years in good health.

The chain couples TRBV28 to TRBJ2-1; tentatively, D is TRBD1 (5 bases). This CDR3 is 14 amino acids long. Germline CDR1 reads MDHEN; CDR2 reads SYDVKM. The V end lost 5 bases, the J end lost 6 bases, and 14 bases lay between the germline ends. The CDR3 DNA sequence: TGTGCCAGCAGTGTAACAGGCCTGGGCAATGAGCAGTTCTTC. It yields the protein CASSVTGLGNEQFF.

This chain joins TRBV27 and TRBJ2-7, with 8 positions matching TRBD1. CDR3 length: 12 residues. In germline, CDR1 is MNHEY, CDR2 SMNVEV (reference sequence). With V trimmed by 8 bases and J by 6 bases, 6 bases remained unmatched. CDR3 sequence: CASGGQGIEQYF. The CDR3 nucleotides read TGTGCCAGCGGCGGACAGGGTATCGAGCAGTACTTC.

This clonotype was picked up a small number of times. The chain joins TRBV6-1 to TRBJ2-7; TRBD2 aligns across 7 bases. Trimming removed 3 bases from V and 2 bases from J; junction bases left unmatched: 4. Germline CDR1 MNHNS, CDR2 SASEGT. The length of the CDR3 is 14 residues. CDR3 sequence reads: CASSDLGGTYEQYV. In nucleotides, the CDR3 is TGTGCCAGCAGTGATCTGGGGGGGACCTACGAGCAGTACGTC.

This clonotype has a handful of counts. The chain uses TRBV10-3 and TRBJ2-7, with D perhaps TRBD1 (6 bases). Germline loops: CDR1 ENHRY, CDR2 SYGVKD. CDR3 length: 15 residues. V lost 7 bases, J lost 0 bases, and 16 bases lay in between. CDR3 sequence reads: CAIKSGTPYSYEQYF. In DNA form, the CDR3 reads TGTGCCATCAAGTCCGGGACACCTTACTCCTACGAGCAGTACTTC.

This clonotype was seen repeatedly, ten times or more. The CDR3 sequence: CSVGESSYEQYF. Written as DNA, the CDR3 is TGCAGCGTTGGTGAGTCCTCCTACGAGCAGTACTTC. The V call is TRBV29-1, the J call TRBJ2-7, with D hard to call. CDR1 and CDR2 from the germline V gene are SQVTM and ANQGSEA. The CDR3 covers 12 residues. Trimming took 4 bases from V and 0 from J, leaving 7 bases between them.

V is TRBV29-1 and J is TRBJ2-2; 14 nucleotides line up with TRBD2. This CDR3 spans 14 amino acids. The V gene end was trimmed by 6 bases and the J gene end by 5 bases; junction bases not matched to a gene: 2. CDR1 is SQVTM, CDR2 ANQGSEA, per germline. This chain's CDR3 is CSVGLAGVTGELFF. DNA of the CDR3: TGCAGCGTGGGACTAGCGGGAGTAACCGGGGAGCTGTTTTTT.

This clonotype was seen a handful of times. The chain uses TRBV5-1 and TRBJ2-2; 13 bases match TRBD2. Looked up from germline, CDR1 is SGHRS and CDR2 is YFSETQ. J lost 5 bases, V lost 3 bases, and 10 bases had no gene match. CDR3 length equals 18 residues. The CDR3 is CASSWQVRGLAGTGELFF. The CDR3 coding sequence is TGCGCCAGCAGCTGGCAGGTTCGGGGACTAGCGGGGACCGGGGAGCTGTTTTTT.

In this sample, this clonotype turned up a few times. This chain joins TRBV29-1 and TRBJ2-7; no definite D call. There are 10 residues in the CDR3. The germline V gene has CDR1 SQVTM and CDR2 ANQGSEA. Trimming left V 2 bases short and J 2 bases short, with 1 base between. The CDR3 nucleotides read TGCAGCGTTGAACCCTACGAGCAGTACGTC. Protein sequence: CSVEPYEQYV.

The rearrangement uses TRBV3-1 and TRBJ1-2; 10 positions match TRBD1. The ends lost 4 bases at V and 4 bases at J; junction bases unmatched: 6. Germline V lookup: CDR1 LGHDT, CDR2 YNNKEL (reference sequence). This CDR3 comprises 15 residues. DNA for the CDR3: TGTGCCAGCAGCCCCAGGGACAGGGGTATCTATGGCTACACCTTC. Its protein product is CASSPRDRGIYGYTF.

This chain uses TRBV9 with TRBJ2-1, with 13 bases identical to TRBD2. Germline lookup yields CDR1 SGDLS and CDR2 YYNGEE. The CDR3 runs to 16 residues. V trimming: 3 bases; J trimming: 3 bases; junction bases outside the gene matches: 3. The CDR3 nucleotides are TGTGCCAGCAGCGGACTAGCGGGAGGCGTCTACAATGAGCAGTTCTTC. Protein: CASSGLAGGVYNEQFF.

V gene TRBV12-3 or TRBV12-4 combines with J gene TRBJ2-2, with TRBD1 matching 9 bases. Trimming removed 8 bases from V and 5 bases from J; junction bases left unmatched: 12. This CDR3 region has 16 residues. The DNA for the CDR3 is TGTGCCAGCTCCTCACCCACCGGGACAGGGACCGGGGAGCTGTTTTTT. It yields the protein CASSSPTGTGTGELFF.

This clonotype has only a few counts. The V gene is TRBV15, the J gene TRBJ2-3, with 9 bases lining up with TRBD2. V trimming: 8 bases; J trimming: 0 bases; junction bases outside the gene matches: 12. Per germline, CDR1 LNHNV and CDR2 YYDKDF (reference sequence). The CDR3 totals 17 residues. The CDR3 coding sequence is TGTGCCACCGGGACTAGCAGGCTCTGGGGGAGCACAGATACGCAGTATTTT. Protein product: CATGTSRLWGSTDTQYF.

The table lists this clonotype with a few counts. The V and J genes are TRBV27 and TRBJ2-7, with D perhaps matching TRBD2 (6 bases). The V end was cut by 4 bases, the J end by 3 bases, with 16 bases between. From germline, CDR1 is MNHEY and CDR2 SMNVEV (reference sequence). This CDR3 spans 15 amino acids. CDR3 loop: CASSYEAGANYEQYF. The CDR3 bases are TGTGCCAGCAGTTACGAAGCGGGTGCTAACTACGAGCAGTACTTC.

The chain employs TRBV27 and TRBJ2-7, with D tentatively TRBD2 (6 bases). This CDR3 region has 14 residues. Trimming stripped 5 bases from V and 2 bases from J, with 13 bases between. Germline V CDR1 and CDR2: MNHEY, SMNVEV (reference sequence). This chain's CDR3 is CASSAGFGAYEQYF. In DNA, the CDR3 is TGTGCCAGCAGTGCGGGATTTGGAGCCTACGAGCAGTACTTC.

This clonotype showed up many times. CDR3 protein: CASSFRGIFDNEQFF. In DNA form, the CDR3 reads TGCGCCAGCTCATTTAGGGGTATTTTCGACAATGAGCAGTTCTTC. The rearrangement joins TRBV4-1 to TRBJ2-1, with D perhaps matching TRBD1 (5 bases). In germline, CDR1 is MGHRA, CDR2 YSYEKL. V was pared by 8 bases and J by 5 bases, with 19 bases between. The CDR3 loop spans 15 amino acids.

This clonotype was found many times. This chain uses TRBV7-8 with TRBJ2-1; TRBD2 matches 9 bases. This CDR3 contains 16 residues. Germline V gene data show CDR1 as SGHVS and CDR2 as FQNEAQ. The ends lost 5 bases at V and 3 bases at J; junction bases unmatched: 8. CDR3 coding DNA: TGTGCCAGCAGCGTCCTAGCGGGATCGATCTACAATGAGCAGTTCTTC. Translating it yields CASSVLAGSIYNEQFF.

The chain couples TRBV11-2 to TRBJ2-1; a weak D match, TRBD2 (6 bases). The CDR3 has 13 amino acids. CDR1 and CDR2 (germline): SGHAT, FQNNGV. The V end lost 0 bases, the J end lost 12 bases, and 12 bases lay between the germline ends. The chain's CDR3 is CASSLEWGDRQFF. CDR3 nucleotides: TGTGCCAGCAGCTTAGAATGGGGGGATCGGCAGTTCTTC. Full variable domain (missing parts from reference TRBV11-2 and TRBJ2-1): EAGVAQSPRYKIIEKRQSVAFWCNPISGHATLYWYQQILGQGPKLLIQFQNNGVVDDSQLPKDRFSAERLKGVDSTLKIQPAKLEDSAVYLCASSLEWGDRQFFGPGTRLTVL.

There are many counts of this clonotype. The genes are TRBV15 and TRBJ2-3; TRBD2 agrees at 11 bases. The CDR3 totals 19 residues. From germline, CDR1 is LNHNV and CDR2 YYDKDF (reference sequence). V gave up 0 bases and J gave up 2 bases; unmatched junction bases: 10. Written as DNA, the CDR3 is TGTGCCACCAGCAGAGATAAAGGACTAGCGGGCCTCGACACAGATACGCAGTATTTT. Amino acid sequence: CATSRDKGLAGLDTDTQYF. Complete variable domain (other parts from reference TRBV15 and TRBJ2-3): DAMVIQNPRYQVTQFGKPVTLSCSQTLNHNVMYWYQQKSSQAPKLLFHYYDKDFNNEADTPDNFQSRRPNTSFCFLDIRSPGLGDTAMYLCATSRDKGLAGLDTDTQYFGPGTRLTVL.

This chain connects TRBV12-3 or TRBV12-4 to TRBJ2-2; D is undetermined. The CDR3 spans 14 residues. V was shortened by 4 bases and J by 5 bases, with 11 bases between the two germline ends. CDR3 nucleotide sequence: TGTGCCAGCAGTTCCCCGCTGATAACCGGGGAGCTGTTTTTT. Its protein product is CASSSPLITGELFF.

The gene calls are TRBV3-1 and TRBJ2-1; D call uncertain. V lost 1 base to trimming and J lost 4 bases, with 8 bases between them. This CDR3 comprises 14 residues. Per germline, CDR1 LGHDT and CDR2 YNNKEL (reference sequence). The CDR3 region is CASSQVGRYNEQFF. CDR3 coding DNA: TGTGCCAGCAGCCAAGTGGGCCGGTACAATGAGCAGTTCTTC.

V usage is TRBV5-1 and J usage is TRBJ2-2; the D gene is possibly TRBD2 (5 bases). Germline-derived CDR1 and CDR2 are SGHRS and YFSETQ. The CDR3 loop spans 15 amino acids. The V end was cut by 0 bases, the J end by 6 bases, with 12 bases between. CDR3 in DNA: TGCGCCAGCAGCTTGGAAGCGGAGAGGCCCGGGGAGCTGTTTTTT. As protein: CASSLEAERPGELFF.

Ten or more counts support this clonotype. The gene calls are TRBV12-3 or TRBV12-4 and TRBJ1-1; a weak D match, TRBD1 (5 bases). CDR3 length: 15 residues. V lost 4 bases to trimming and J lost 4 bases, with 16 bases between them. In DNA form, the CDR3 reads TGTGCCAGCAGTTCCCTCCCCCGGGACGGCACTGAAGCTTTCTTT. This codes for CASSSLPRDGTEAFF.

There are many counts of this clonotype. The genes are TRBV4-1 and TRBJ2-1; no definite D call. The CDR3 is 12 residues long. The V gene lost 0 bases and the J gene lost 8 bases, with 5 bases spanning the gap. Germline V CDR1 and CDR2: MGHRA, YSYEKL. CDR3 nucleotides: TGCGCCAGCAGCCAAGATAACGATGAGCAGTTCTTC. Its protein product is CASSQDNDEQFF.

V is TRBV29-1 and J is TRBJ2-6; 9 bases map to TRBD1. The germline gives CDR1 SQVTM, CDR2 ANQGSEA. V trimming: 6 bases; J trimming: 3 bases; junction bases outside the gene matches: 6. This CDR3 has 15 amino acids. In DNA, the CDR3 is TGCAGCGTCGTCGACAGGGGGTTTGGGGCCAACGTCCTGACTTTC. Translation: CSVVDRGFGANVLTF.

This clonotype has just a few counts. J is TRBJ1-1 and V is TRBV27, with D unclear. The CDR3 covers 14 residues. V was cut by 8 bases and J by 0 bases, with 13 bases left in between. Germline V gives CDR1 MNHEY, CDR2 SMNVEV (reference sequence). CDR3 in amino acids: CASGTGRMNTEAFF. The CDR3 coding sequence is TGTGCCAGCGGTACCGGGAGAATGAACACTGAAGCTTTCTTT.

This clonotype is a singleton in its sample. V and J are TRBV5-6 and TRBJ2-5; a weak D match, TRBD2 (6 bases). Germline V gives CDR1 SGHDT, CDR2 YYEEEE. V was cut by 0 bases and J by 2 bases, with 14 bases left in between. This CDR3 region has 16 residues. The CDR3 DNA sequence: TGTGCCAGCAGCTTGGATGCGGGACCTCTTCAAGAGACCCAGTACTTC. Translation: CASSLDAGPLQETQYF.

The chain recombines TRBV20-1 with TRBJ2-1; weak D call: TRBD1 (6 bases). The CDR3 length is 10 residues. V lost 2 bases to trimming and J lost 14 bases, with 10 bases between them. From germline, CDR1 is DFQATT and CDR2 SNEGSKA (reference sequence). The CDR3 reads CSARWGHEFF. DNA for the CDR3: TGCAGTGCTAGATGGGGGCATGAGTTCTTC.